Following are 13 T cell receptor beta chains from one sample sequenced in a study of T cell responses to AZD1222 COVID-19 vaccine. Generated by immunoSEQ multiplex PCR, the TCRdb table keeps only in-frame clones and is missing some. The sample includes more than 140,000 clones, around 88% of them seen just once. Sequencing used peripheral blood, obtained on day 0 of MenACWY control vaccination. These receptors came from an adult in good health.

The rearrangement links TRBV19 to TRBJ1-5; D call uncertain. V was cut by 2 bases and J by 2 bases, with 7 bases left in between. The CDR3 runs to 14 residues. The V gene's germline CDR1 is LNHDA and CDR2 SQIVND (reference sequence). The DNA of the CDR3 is TGTGCCAGTAGTATACTGGGTGGCAATCAGCCCCAGCATTTT. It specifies CASSILGGNQPQHF.

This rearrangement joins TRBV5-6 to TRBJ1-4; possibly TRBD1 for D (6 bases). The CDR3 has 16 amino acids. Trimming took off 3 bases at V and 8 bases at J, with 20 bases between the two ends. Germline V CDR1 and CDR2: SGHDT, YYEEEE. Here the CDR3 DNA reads TGTGCCAGCAGCTCTACGGGACGGACAGACGCGGAAAAACTGTTTTTT. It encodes CASSSTGRTDAEKLFF.

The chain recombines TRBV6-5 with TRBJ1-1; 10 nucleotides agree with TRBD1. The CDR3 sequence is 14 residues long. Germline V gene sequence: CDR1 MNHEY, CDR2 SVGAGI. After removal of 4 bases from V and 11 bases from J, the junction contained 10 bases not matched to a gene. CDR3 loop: CASSSRDRGYRAFF. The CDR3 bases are TGTGCCAGCAGTTCCCGGGACAGGGGATATCGTGCTTTCTTT.

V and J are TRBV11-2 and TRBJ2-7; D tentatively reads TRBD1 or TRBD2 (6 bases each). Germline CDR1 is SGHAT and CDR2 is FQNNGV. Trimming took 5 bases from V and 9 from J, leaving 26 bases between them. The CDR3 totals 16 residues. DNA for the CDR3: TGTGCCAGCAGCCGATCGGGGACGAGAGGGGGGATTAGGCAGTACTTC. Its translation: CASSRSGTRGGIRQYF.

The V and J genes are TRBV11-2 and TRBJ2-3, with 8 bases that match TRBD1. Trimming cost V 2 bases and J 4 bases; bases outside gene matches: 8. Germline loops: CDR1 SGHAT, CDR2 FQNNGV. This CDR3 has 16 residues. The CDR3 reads CASSLRTGWSADTQYF. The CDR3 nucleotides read TGTGCCAGCAGCTTACGGACAGGGTGGAGTGCAGATACGCAGTATTTT.

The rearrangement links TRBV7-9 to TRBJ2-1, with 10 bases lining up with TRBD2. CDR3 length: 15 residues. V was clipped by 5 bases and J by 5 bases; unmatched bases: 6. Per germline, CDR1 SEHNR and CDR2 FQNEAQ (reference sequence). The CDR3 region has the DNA TGTGCCAGCAGCATAATAGCGGGGGGAGACAATGAGCAGTTCTTC. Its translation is CASSIIAGGDNEQFF.

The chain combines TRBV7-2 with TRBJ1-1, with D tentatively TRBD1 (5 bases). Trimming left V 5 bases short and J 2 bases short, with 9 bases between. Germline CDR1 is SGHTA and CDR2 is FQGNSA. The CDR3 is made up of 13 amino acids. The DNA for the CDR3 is TGTGCCAGCAGCCCGTGGGGCAACACTGAAGCTTTCTTT. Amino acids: CASSPWGNTEAFF. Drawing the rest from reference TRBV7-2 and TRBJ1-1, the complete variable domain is GAGVSQSPSNKVTEKGKDVELRCDPISGHTALYWYRQSLGQGLEFLIYFQGNSAPDKSGLPSDRFSAERTGGSVSTLTIQRTQQEDSAVYLCASSPWGNTEAFFGQGTRLTVV.

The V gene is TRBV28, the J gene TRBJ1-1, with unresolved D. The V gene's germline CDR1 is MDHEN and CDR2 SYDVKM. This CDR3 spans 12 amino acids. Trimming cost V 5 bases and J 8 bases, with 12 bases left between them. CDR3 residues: CASSRNSFEAFF. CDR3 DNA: TGTGCCAGCAGTCGGAACTCCTTCGAAGCTTTCTTT.

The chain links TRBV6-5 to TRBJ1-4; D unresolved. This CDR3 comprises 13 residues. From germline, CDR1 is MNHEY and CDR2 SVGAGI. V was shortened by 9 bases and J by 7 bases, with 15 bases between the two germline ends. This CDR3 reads CASGRGSGEKLFF. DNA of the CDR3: TGTGCCAGTGGTCGGGGATCCGGTGAAAAACTGTTTTTT.

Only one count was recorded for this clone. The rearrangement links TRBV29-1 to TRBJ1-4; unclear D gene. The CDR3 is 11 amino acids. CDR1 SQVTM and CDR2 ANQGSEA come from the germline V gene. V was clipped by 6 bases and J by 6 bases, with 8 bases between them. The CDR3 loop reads CSVYKYEKLFF. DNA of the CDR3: TGCAGCGTGTACAAATATGAAAAACTGTTTTTT. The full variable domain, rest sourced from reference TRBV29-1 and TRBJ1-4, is SAVISQKPSRDICQRGTSLTIQCQVDSQVTMMFWYRQQPGQSLTLIATANQGSEATYESGFVIDKFPISRPNLTFSTLTVSNMSPEDSSIYLCSVYKYEKLFFGSGTQLSVL.

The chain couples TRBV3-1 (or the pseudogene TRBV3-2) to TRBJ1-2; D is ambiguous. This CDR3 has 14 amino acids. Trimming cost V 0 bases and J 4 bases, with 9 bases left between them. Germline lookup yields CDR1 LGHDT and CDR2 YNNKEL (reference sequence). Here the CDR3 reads CASSQEAVSYGYTF. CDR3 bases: TGTGCCAGCAGCCAAGAAGCGGTTTCCTATGGCTACACCTTC.

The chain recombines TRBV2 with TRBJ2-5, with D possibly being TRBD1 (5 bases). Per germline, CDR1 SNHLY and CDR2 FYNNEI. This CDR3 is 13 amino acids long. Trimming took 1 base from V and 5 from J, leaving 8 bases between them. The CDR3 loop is CASSEGQGETQYF. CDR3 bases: TGTGCCAGCAGTGAAGGTCAGGGCGAGACCCAGTACTTC.

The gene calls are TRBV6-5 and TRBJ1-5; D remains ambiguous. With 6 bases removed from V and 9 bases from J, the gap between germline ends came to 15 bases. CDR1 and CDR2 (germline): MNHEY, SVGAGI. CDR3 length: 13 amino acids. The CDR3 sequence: CASRDRTARPQHF. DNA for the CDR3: TGTGCCAGCAGAGACCGGACGGCTAGGCCCCAGCATTTT.